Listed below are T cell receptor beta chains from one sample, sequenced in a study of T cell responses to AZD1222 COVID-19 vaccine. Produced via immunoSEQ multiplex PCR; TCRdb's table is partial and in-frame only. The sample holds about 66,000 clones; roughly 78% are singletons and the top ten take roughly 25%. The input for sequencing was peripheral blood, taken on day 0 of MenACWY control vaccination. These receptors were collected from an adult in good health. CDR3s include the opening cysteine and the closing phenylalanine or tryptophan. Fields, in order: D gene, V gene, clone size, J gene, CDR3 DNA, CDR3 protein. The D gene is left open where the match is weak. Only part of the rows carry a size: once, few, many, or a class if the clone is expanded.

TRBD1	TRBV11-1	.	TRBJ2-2	TGTGCCAGCAGCCTCAAGACAGGGCGCGCCGGGGAGCTGTTTTTT	CASSLKTGRAGELFF
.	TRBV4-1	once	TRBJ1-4	TGCGCCAGCAGCCAAGATGCAGGGAGGCTAGCTAATGAAAAACTGTTTTTT	CASSQDAGRLANEKLFF
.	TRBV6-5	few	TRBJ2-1	TGTGCCAGCAGGGGGGCCGGGGGGCCCCGAGAGCAGTTCTTC	CASRGAGGPREQFF
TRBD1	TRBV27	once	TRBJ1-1	TGTGCCAGCAGTCCCTTTATGGGGATAGGGGGCGACACTGAAGCTTTCTTT	CASSPFMGIGGDTEAFF
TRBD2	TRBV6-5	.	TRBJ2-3	TGTGCCAGCAGTTACGGGGGAGGGGCAGATACGCAGTATTTT	CASSYGGGADTQYF
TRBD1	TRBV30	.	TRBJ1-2	TGTGCCTGGAGTCCGCAGGGGGGCGGCTACACCTTC	CAWSPQGGGYTF
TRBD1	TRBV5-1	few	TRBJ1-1	TGCGCCAGCAGCGCGCGCCAGGGGGGCTCTGCTTTCTTT	CASSARQGGSAFF
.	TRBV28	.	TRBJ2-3	.	CASSSSGGPTDTQYF
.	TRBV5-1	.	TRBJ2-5	TGCGCCAGCAGCTTGTTGGGTAGCGGCCTCCAAGAGACCCAGTACTTC	CASSLLGSGLQETQYF
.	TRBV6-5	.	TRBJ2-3	TGTGCCATCCGCCGGGCCGCAGCTAGCACAGATACGCAGTATTTT	CAIRRAAASTDTQYF
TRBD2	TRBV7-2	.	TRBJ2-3	TGTGCCAGCAGCTCGTCTGGCGGGGGTTTCACAGATACGCAGTATTTT	CASSSSGGGFTDTQYF
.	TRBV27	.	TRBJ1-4	TGTGCCAGCAGTCCTTACAAGAATGAAAAACTGTTTTTT	CASSPYKNEKLFF
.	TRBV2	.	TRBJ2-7	TGTGCCAGCAGTGAGGGGGTTTTCTCCTACGAGCAGTACTTC	CASSEGVFSYEQYF
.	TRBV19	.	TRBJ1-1	TGTGCCAGTAGTATAGGGGCAGGTCAGGACACTGAAGCTTTCTTT	CASSIGAGQDTEAFF
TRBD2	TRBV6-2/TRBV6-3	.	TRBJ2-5	TGTGCCAGCAGTTTCTGGACTAGCGGGAGTGGCCAAGAGACCCAGTACTTC	CASSFWTSGSGQETQYF
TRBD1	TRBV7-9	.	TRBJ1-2	TGTGCCAGCAGCTTAGAGGAGGGGGCAGGAGGCTACACCTTC	CASSLEEGAGGYTF
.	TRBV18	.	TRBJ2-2	TGTGCCAGCTCACCTCCGGGACAAAAAACCGGGGAGCTGTTTTTT	CASSPPGQKTGELFF
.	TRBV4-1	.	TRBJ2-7	TGCGCCAGCAGCCAAGGAACCCTCTACGAGCAGTACTTC	CASSQGTLYEQYF
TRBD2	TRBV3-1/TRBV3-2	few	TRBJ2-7	TGTGCCAGCAGCCTCGGGACTAGCTCGGGTAACGAGCAGTACTTC	CASSLGTSSGNEQYF
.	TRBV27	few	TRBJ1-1	TGTGCCAGCAGTTTAAGGTCGAACACTGAAGCTTTCTTT	CASSLRSNTEAFF
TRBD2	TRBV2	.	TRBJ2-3	TGTGCCAGCAGTGCACTAGCGGGAGGAACCGATACGCAGTATTTT	CASSALAGGTDTQYF
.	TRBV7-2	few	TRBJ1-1	TGTGCCAGCAGCCGGGGACCGAGGGTTGAAGCTTTCTTT	CASSRGPRVEAFF